This T cell receptor beta chain is drawn from a study of CD8 T cells in Susac syndrome. The multiple sclerosis controls were treatment-naive patients affected by stable or active relapsing-remitting disease. This clonotype appeared once. Random hexamers were used to reverse transcribe the RNA input (0.5 to 1 ug). TCRdb reanalysed the immunoSEQ multiplex PCR reads using MiXCR and keeps one entry per CDR3 protein. The repertoire holds about 200,000 distinct CDR3 sequences, with about 94% as singletons. The clonotype originates from a human donor with multiple sclerosis. The material sequenced was CD8+ T cells from PBMCs.

CDR3 in DNA: TGTGCCTGGGAGGTGGATGGGGCCGGGGCTTTCTTT. Translating gives CAWEVDGAGAFF. The J gene is TRBJ1-1, the V gene TRBV30; a possible D gene is TRBD1 (5 bases). V lost 5 bases and J lost 11, with 18 bases in between. Germline assignment: CDR1 GTSNPN and CDR2 SVGIG (reference sequence). The length of the CDR3 is 12 residues. Based on the CDR3 plus reference TRBV30 and TRBJ1-1, the full variable domain is SQTIHQWPATLVQPVGSPLSLECTVEGTSNPNLYWYRQAAGRGLQLLFYSVGIGQISSEVPQNLSASRPQDRQFILSSKKLLLSDSGFYLCAWEVDGAGAFFGQGTRLTVV.